This T cell receptor beta chain was sequenced during a study of blood T cell repertoires in COVID-19. As for the study in general: Sources were T cells, B-cell-depleted T cells, or PBMCs; the material itself was cDNA or gDNA.

Original methodology: Amplification with reference gene primers provided the estimates of nucleated cell counts. Repertoires were generated with immunoSEQ multiplex PCR, while TCRdb's copy carries only in-frame clones and drops some. V, J and clone size derive from that table, while D and trimming were established from the DNA sequence. The sample yields 90,000 or so clones, roughly nine tenths seen once. The CDR3 sequence is 14 residues long. Trimming shortened V by 6 bases and J by 2 bases, and 8 bases separated the two germline ends. Germline CDR1 MDHEN, CDR2 SYDVKM. The TCR sequence derives from a human donor with active COVID-19. The donor label of this sample is uncertain. V is TRBV28 and J is TRBJ1-6, with D unclear. The sample consisted of peripheral blood. The CDR3 region has the DNA TGTGCCAGCAGGTATGGCACCTATAATTCACCCCTCCACTTT. Protein product: CASRYGTYNSPLHF.